This is a list of T cell receptor beta chains from one sample in a study of response to subunit inactivated influenza vaccine. Each CDR3 protein is one row after TCRdb ran MiXCR on the RT-PCR reads. The table shows around 530,000 distinct CDR3 sequences, with 16% occurring only once. The source material was CD4+ T cells sorted from PBMCs, sampled less than 30 months after vaccination. The receptors originated from a man between 45 and 75 years old who received an inactivated influenza vaccine. The CDR3 runs from the conserved cysteine through the conserved F or W. A D gene is named only where the DNA matches it firmly. Some rows have no size entry. The others give once, few or many, or a class for an expanded clone.

j_call d_call v_call clone_size cdr3_nt cdr3_aa
TRBJ2-7 TRBD1 TRBV15 NA TGTGCCACCAGCAGCCGGGACAGTTCCTACGAGCAGTACTTC CATSSRDSSYEQYF
TRBJ2-3 NA TRBV30 NA TGTGCCTTTCCTTACCCCGGGGATACGCAGTATTTT CAFPYPGDTQYF
TRBJ1-3 NA TRBV7-2 few TGTGCCAGCAGCCGAACGCGACCGCTCTCTGGAAACACCATATATTTT CASSRTRPLSGNTIYF
TRBJ1-2 TRBD1 TRBV7-9 NA TGTGCCAGCAGCTCCCAGACATCAGGGGGCGGCTATGGCTACACCTTC CASSSQTSGGGYGYTF
TRBJ1-2 TRBD1 TRBV27 NA TGTGCCAGCCCTTTAGGTTCCCAGGGGGACACCACAATATCGAGCTATGGCTACACCTTC CASPLGSQGDTTISSYGYTF
TRBJ1-2 TRBD1 TRBV12-5 NA TGTGCTAGTGGTTCCGACAGGGGGCCTGGCTACACCTTC CASGSDRGPGYTF
TRBJ2-1 TRBD1 TRBV20-1 many TGCAGTGCTAGAGATGGGACAGGGAGACAGCGGTACCTACGGGATGAGCAGTTCTTC CSARDGTGRQRYLRDEQFF
TRBJ2-2 NA TRBV5-1 NA TGCGCCAGCAGCTTGGAGCAGAATACGAACACCGGGGAGCTGTTTTTT CASSLEQNTNTGELFF
TRBJ2-5 TRBD2 TRBV6-2/TRBV6-3 many TGTGCCAGCAGAACTAGCGGGGGGTACCAAGAGACCCAGTACTTC CASRTSGGYQETQYF
TRBJ2-6 NA TRBV5-1 NA TGCGCCAGCAGCACGGGGGACAGCCACTCTGGGGCCAACGTCCTGACTTTC CASSTGDSHSGANVLTF
TRBJ2-5 NA TRBV4-1 NA TGCGCCAGCAGCCAAGGCGTGTCGACCTACCAAGAGACCCAGTACTTC CASSQGVSTYQETQYF
TRBJ2-3 TRBD1 TRBV28 NA TGTGCCAGCAGTCCACGTAAGGGACAGAGAACAGATACGCAGTATTTT CASSPRKGQRTDTQYF
TRBJ1-1 NA TRBV3-1 NA TGTGCCAGCAGCCAAGAGGGGTCCCGGAACACTGAAGCTTTCTTT CASSQEGSRNTEAFF
TRBJ2-3 NA TRBV4-2 NA TGTGCCAGCAGCCAGCTGGGACTTTACACAGATACGCAGTATTTT CASSQLGLYTDTQYF
TRBJ2-1 NA TRBV6-1 NA TGTGCCAGCAGTGTGAGGGGTGTGGATGAGCAGTTCTTC CASSVRGVDEQFF
TRBJ2-3 NA TRBV5-1 NA TGCGCCAGCAGCTTGAGTGACACAACAGATACGCAGTATTTT CASSLSDTTDTQYF
TRBJ2-1 NA TRBV5-1 many TGCGCCAGCAGCTTGGGTTCGAGCTCCTACAATGAGCAGTTCTTC CASSLGSSSYNEQFF
TRBJ2-4 NA TRBV10-3 few TGTGCCGCCGGGAGCGCCAAAAACATTCAGTACTTC CAAGSAKNIQYF
TRBJ2-5 NA TRBV24-1 few TGTGCCACCAGTGATTCCACAGGGACCCAAGAGACCCAGTACTTC CATSDSTGTQETQYF
TRBJ1-5 NA TRBV12-3/TRBV12-4 few TGTGCCAGCAGGCCTGGGTCAGGGGCAAGCAATCAGCCCCAGCATTTT CASRPGSGASNQPQHF
TRBJ2-7 TRBD2 TRBV20-1 NA TGCAGTGCTAGTCGGGGGGATCTTGGGTACGAGCAGTACTTC CSASRGDLGYEQYF
TRBJ2-1 NA TRBV20-1 NA TGCAGTGCTCCGAGGGCCTGGGGTGAGCAGTTCTTC CSAPRAWGEQFF
TRBJ2-3 TRBD1 TRBV20-1 NA TGCAGTGCTAGGGTGGGACAGGGGATCACAGATACGCAGTATTTT CSARVGQGITDTQYF
TRBJ1-1 NA TRBV3-1 NA TGTGCCAGCAGCCCAGGAAGAGAAGCTTTCTTT CASSPGREAFF
TRBJ2-7 NA TRBV10-3 NA TGTGCCACCCGGGGAGGACTGGGCTCCTACGAGCAGTACTTC CATRGGLGSYEQYF
TRBJ2-7 TRBD2 TRBV27 NA TGTGCCAGCAGTTCAATCCCCAGCGGGGTAACCTACGAGCAGTACTTC CASSSIPSGVTYEQYF
TRBJ2-5 TRBD2 TRBV3-1 NA TGTGCCAGCAGCCAATCTCGTAGACTAGCGGGGGGCCGAGAGACCCAGTACTTC CASSQSRRLAGGRETQYF
TRBJ2-3 TRBD1 TRBV5-1 NA TGCGCCAGCAGCCCGAGGACAGGGGGTAAAACAGATACGCAGTATTTT CASSPRTGGKTDTQYF
TRBJ2-2 NA TRBV28 NA TGTGCCAGCAAGCCTAGCGTTGGGGAGCTGTTTTTT CASKPSVGELFF